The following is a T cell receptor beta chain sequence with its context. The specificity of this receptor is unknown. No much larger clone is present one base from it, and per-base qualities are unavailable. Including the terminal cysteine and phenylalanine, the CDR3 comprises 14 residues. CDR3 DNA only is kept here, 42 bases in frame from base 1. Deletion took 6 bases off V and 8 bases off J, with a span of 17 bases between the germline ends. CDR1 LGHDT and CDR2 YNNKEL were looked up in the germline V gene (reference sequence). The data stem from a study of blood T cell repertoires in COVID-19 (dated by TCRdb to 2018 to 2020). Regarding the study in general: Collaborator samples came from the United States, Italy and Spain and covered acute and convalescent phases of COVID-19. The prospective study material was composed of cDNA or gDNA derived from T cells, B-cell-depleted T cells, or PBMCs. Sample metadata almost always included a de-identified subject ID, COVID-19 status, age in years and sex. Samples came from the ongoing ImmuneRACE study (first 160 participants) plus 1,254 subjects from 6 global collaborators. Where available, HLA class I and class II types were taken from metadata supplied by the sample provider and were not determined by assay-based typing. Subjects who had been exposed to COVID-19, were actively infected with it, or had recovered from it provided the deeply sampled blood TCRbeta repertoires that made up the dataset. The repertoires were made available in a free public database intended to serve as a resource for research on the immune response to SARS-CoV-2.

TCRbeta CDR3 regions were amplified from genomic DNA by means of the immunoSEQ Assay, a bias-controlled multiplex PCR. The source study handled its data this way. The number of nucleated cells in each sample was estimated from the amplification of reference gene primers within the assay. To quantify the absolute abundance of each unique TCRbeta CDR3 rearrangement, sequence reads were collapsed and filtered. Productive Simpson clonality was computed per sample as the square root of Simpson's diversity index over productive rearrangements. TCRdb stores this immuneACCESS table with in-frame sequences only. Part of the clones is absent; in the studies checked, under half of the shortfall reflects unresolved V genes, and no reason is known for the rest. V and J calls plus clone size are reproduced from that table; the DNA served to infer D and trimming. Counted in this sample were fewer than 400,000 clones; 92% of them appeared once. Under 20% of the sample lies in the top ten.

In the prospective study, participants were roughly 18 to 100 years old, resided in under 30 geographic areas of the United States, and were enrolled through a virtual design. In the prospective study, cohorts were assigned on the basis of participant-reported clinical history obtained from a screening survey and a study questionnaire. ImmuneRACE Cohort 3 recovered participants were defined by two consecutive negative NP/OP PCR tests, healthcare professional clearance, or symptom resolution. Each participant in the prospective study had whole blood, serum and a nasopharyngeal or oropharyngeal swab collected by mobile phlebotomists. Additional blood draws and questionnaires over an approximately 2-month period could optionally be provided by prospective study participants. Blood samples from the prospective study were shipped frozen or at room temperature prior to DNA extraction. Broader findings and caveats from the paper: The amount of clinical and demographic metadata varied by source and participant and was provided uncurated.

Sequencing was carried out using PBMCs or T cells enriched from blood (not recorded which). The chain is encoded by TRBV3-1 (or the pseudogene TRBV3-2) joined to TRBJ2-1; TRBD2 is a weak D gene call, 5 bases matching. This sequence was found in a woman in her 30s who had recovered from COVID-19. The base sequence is TGTGCCAGCAGGCCGGGATCCCACGGTTATGAGCAGTTCTTC. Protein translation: CASRPGSHGYEQFF.